Sequencing of this T cell receptor (beta chain) was carried out in a study of vaccination effects on CD4 cells after COVID-19. CD4+ T cells specific for antigen were expanded with viral peptide pools by the ViraFEST assay before sequencing. After less than twelve days in culture, the CD4+ T cells were isolated. Participants each got two BNT162b2 or mRNA-1273 vaccine doses. Overall study findings and caveats: Cross-reactivity with common cold coronaviruses was shown by only 1 of 255 vaccine-induced clones in healthy vaccinees.

The CDR3 totals 15 residues. With 0 bases removed from V and 6 bases from J, the gap between germline ends came to 15 bases. Germline CDR1 and CDR2: SGHRS and YFSETQ. Points on this clone: Its cognate antigen is unknown.

Libraries were prepared by immunoSEQ multiplex PCR; TCRdb keeps only in-frame clonotypes and omits some of them. The sample lists about 32,000 clones, 72% occurring once. The specimen was CD4+ T cells from PBMCs cultured with HCoV-229E spike peptides, collected after COVID-19 vaccination. The V call is TRBV5-1, the J call TRBJ1-2, with a possible D match to TRBD1 (5 bases). This receptor was obtained from a human donor who received a COVID-19 vaccine. This CDR3 reads CASSLGMMGLNGYTF. The DNA of the CDR3 is TGCGCCAGCAGCTTGGGGATGATGGGGCTAAATGGCTACACCTTC.